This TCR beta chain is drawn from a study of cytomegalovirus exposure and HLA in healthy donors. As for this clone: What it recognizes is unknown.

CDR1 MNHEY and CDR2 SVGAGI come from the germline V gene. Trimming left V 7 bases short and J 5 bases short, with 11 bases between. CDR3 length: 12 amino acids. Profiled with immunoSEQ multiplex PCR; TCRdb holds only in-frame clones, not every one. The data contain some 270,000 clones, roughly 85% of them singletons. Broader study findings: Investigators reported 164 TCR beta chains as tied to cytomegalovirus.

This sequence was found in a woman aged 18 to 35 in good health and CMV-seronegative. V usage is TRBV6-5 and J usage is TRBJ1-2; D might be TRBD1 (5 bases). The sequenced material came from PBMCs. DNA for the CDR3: TGTGCCAGCAAGGCTGGGGCTTATGGCTACACCTTC. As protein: CASKAGAYGYTF.